These 14 T cell receptor beta chains share one sample of origin, sequenced in a study of blood T cells in healthy people across ages. A sample-barcoded 5' primer and a J-beta primer mix were used in a second PCR of roughly 6 to 11 cycles. TCRdb called the 5' RACE reads again in MiXCR, with one record for every CDR3 protein. The sample holds some 1.7 million distinct CDR3 sequences, 28% seen once. Sequencing input: blood. These receptors came from a woman aged 25 to 39 in good health.

This sequence joins TRBV24-1 and TRBJ2-3; no firm D call. This CDR3 has 14 amino acids. V lost 2 bases, J lost 3 bases, and 8 bases lay in between. The germline V gene encodes CDR1 KGHDR and CDR2 SFDVKD. The DNA for the CDR3 is TGTGCCACCAGTGATTCCCCTGCGACAGATACGCAGTATTTT. Translation: CATSDSPATDTQYF.

This clonotype was picked up many times. The chain is built from TRBV20-1 and TRBJ2-5; D remains unclear. Trimming stripped 3 bases from V and 0 bases from J, with 5 bases between. Germline-derived CDR1 and CDR2 are DFQATT and SNEGSKA (reference sequence). The CDR3 sequence is 12 residues long. The CDR3 DNA is TGCAGTGCTAGCGAGTACCAAGAGACCCAGTACTTC. Encoded protein: CSASEYQETQYF.

This clonotype was recorded a few times. The rearrangement uses TRBV10-3 and TRBJ1-2; no definite D call. Germline loops: CDR1 ENHRY, CDR2 SYGVKD. V was trimmed by 4 bases and J by 2 bases, leaving 11 bases between them. There are 14 residues in the CDR3. The CDR3 spells CAISVEGGNYGYTF. CDR3 nucleotides: TGTGCCATCAGTGTTGAGGGAGGAAACTATGGCTACACCTTC.

The chain is built from TRBV2 and TRBJ1-5, with D possibly being TRBD1 (5 bases). Germline-derived CDR1 and CDR2 are SNHLY and FYNNEI. This CDR3 region has 13 residues. Trimming cost V 7 bases and J 6 bases, with 13 bases left between them. DNA of the CDR3: TGTGCCAGCAAAGGGACGGAAGGTCAGCCCCAGCATTTT. This sequence encodes CASKGTEGQPQHF.

The chain links TRBV20-1 to TRBJ2-1; 15 bases are a match to TRBD2. The CDR3 is 18 amino acids. Germline-derived CDR1 and CDR2 are DFQATT and SNEGSKA (reference sequence). The V and J ends lost 6 bases and 7 bases, in that order; junction bases with no gene match: 16. CDR3 sequence: CSAHRTSGGVWIENEQFF. The CDR3 DNA follows: TGCAGTGCCCACCGGACTAGCGGGGGGGTATGGATCGAGAATGAGCAGTTCTTC.

This clonotype was seen only a few times. The chain has TRBV12-3 or TRBV12-4 and TRBJ1-2, with D perhaps TRBD1 (6 bases). This CDR3 has 12 residues. V was trimmed by 5 bases and J by 6 bases, leaving 10 bases between them. The CDR3 loop reads CASSRQADGYTF. For the CDR3, the DNA is TGTGCCAGCAGTAGACAGGCCGATGGCTACACCTTC.

This clonotype was counted only a few times. The DNA for the CDR3 is TGCAGCGCCGTCCTCCAGGGCCGGGGAACTTCCAATGAGCAGTTCTTC. Translating gives CSAVLQGRGTSNEQFF. The chain recombines TRBV29-1 with TRBJ2-1; D may be TRBD1 or TRBD2 (5 bases each). Germline V gene sequence: CDR1 SQVTM, CDR2 ANQGSEA. The CDR3 extends over 16 amino acids. Trimming removed 7 bases at V and 6 bases at J, with 25 bases between.

This clonotype occurred many times. The rearrangement joins TRBV20-1 to TRBJ1-5; a possible D gene is TRBD1 (5 bases). This CDR3 has 14 residues. Trimming removed 0 bases at V and 6 bases at J, with 12 bases between. CDR1 is DFQATT, CDR2 SNEGSKA, per germline (reference sequence). Written as DNA, the CDR3 is TGCAGTGCTAGAGATGGAGGGGAGAGTCAGCCCCAGCATTTT. It specifies CSARDGGESQPQHF.

J is TRBJ2-1 and V is TRBV20-1; 13 positions agree with TRBD2. Germline V CDR1 and CDR2: DFQATT, SNEGSKA (reference sequence). The V gene end was trimmed by 2 bases and the J gene end by 4 bases; junction bases not matched to a gene: 5. The CDR3 is 16 residues long. CDR3 nucleotides: TGCAGTGCTAGATACCGGGGACTAGCGGGATACAATGAGCAGTTCTTC. Its translation: CSARYRGLAGYNEQFF.

The gene calls are TRBV7-6 and TRBJ2-7, with 11 bases aligning to TRBD1. V trimming: 8 bases; J trimming: 7 bases; junction bases outside the gene matches: 4. The CDR3 has 12 amino acids. Germline lookup yields CDR1 SGHVS and CDR2 FNYEAQ. CDR3 in amino acids: CASGQGAGEQYF. CDR3 DNA: TGTGCCAGCGGACAGGGGGCGGGAGAGCAGTACTTC.

As DNA, the CDR3 is TGTGCCAGCAGCCGGGGGGGGGCGCAAAAAAACATTCAGTACTTC. As protein: CASSRGGAQKNIQYF. This chain joins TRBV7-2 and TRBJ2-4, with 8 bases lining up with TRBD2. The CDR3 length is 15 residues. V dropped 5 bases and J dropped 4; count of bases not matched to a gene: 7. The V gene's germline CDR1 is SGHTA and CDR2 FQGNSA.

This sequence joins TRBV20-1 and TRBJ2-3; D is ambiguous. Germline values: CDR1 DFQATT, CDR2 SNEGSKA (reference sequence). With 1 base removed from V and 3 bases from J, the gap between germline ends came to 14 bases. This CDR3 is 15 amino acids long. CDR3 residues: CSARGADRLTDTQYF. DNA of the CDR3: TGCAGTGCTAGAGGGGCCGATCGGTTGACAGATACGCAGTATTTT.

The chain combines TRBV5-4 with TRBJ1-1; 9 nucleotides align to TRBD1. The CDR3 is made up of 15 amino acids. The ends lost 2 bases at V and 7 bases at J; junction bases unmatched: 9. The germline CDR1 and CDR2 sequences are SGHNT and YYREEE (reference sequence). The CDR3 coding sequence is TGTGCCAGCAGCTTTGGCTACAGGGGGCGTCTTGAAGCTTTCTTT. Residues: CASSFGYRGRLEAFF.

Concerning this clonotype itself: A much larger clone differs from this one at a single base, so this may be a read error. No conserved phenylalanine or tryptophan ends this CDR3, so it is likely a read error. The J gene is TRBJ2-4, the V gene TRBV6-6; TRBD1 matches at 8 bases. The DNA end lines up better with TRBJ2-7; the J call may be wrong. The CDR3 spans 14 residues. Germline V lookup: CDR1 MNHNY, CDR2 SVGAGI (reference sequence). Here the CDR3 DNA reads TGTGCCAGCAGTTACCGGGACAGGTTCGACGAGCAGTACTTA. Residues: CASSYRDRFDEQYL.